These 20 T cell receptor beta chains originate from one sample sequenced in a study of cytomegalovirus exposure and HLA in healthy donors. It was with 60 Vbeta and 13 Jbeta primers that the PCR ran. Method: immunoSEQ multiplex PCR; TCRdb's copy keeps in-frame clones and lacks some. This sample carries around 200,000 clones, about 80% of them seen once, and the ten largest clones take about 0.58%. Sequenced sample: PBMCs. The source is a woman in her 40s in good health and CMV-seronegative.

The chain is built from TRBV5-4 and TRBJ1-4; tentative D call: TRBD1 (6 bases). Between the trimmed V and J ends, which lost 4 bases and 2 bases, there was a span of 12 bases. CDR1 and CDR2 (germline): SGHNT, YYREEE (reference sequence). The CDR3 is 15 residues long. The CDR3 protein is CASSAQQGTNEKLFF. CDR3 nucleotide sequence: TGTGCCAGCAGCGCCCAACAGGGTACTAATGAAAAACTGTTTTTT. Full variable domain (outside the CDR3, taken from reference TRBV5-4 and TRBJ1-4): ETGVTQSPTHLIKTRGQQVTLRCSSQSGHNTVSWYQQALGQGPQFIFQYYREEENGRGNFPPRFSGLQFPNYSSELNVNALELDDSALYLCASSAQQGTNEKLFFGSGTQLSVL.

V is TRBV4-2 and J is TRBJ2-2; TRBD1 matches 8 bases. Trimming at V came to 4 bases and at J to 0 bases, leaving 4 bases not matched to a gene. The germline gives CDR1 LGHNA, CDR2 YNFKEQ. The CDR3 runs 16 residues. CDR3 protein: CASSLQGGSNTGELFF. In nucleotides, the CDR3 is TGTGCCAGCAGCCTACAGGGGGGCTCGAACACCGGGGAGCTGTTTTTT.

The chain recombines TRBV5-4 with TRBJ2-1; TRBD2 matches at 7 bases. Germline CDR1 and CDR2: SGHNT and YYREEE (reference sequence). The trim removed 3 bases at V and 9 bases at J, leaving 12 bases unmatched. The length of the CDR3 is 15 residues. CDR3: CASSSSPGTKIEQFF. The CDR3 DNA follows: TGTGCCAGCAGCTCGTCCCCCGGGACTAAAATTGAGCAGTTCTTC.

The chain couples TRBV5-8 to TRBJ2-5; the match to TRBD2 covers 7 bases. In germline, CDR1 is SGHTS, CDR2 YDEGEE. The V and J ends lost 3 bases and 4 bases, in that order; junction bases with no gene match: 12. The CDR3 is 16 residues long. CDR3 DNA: TGTGCCAGCAGCTCTGACGTTTCAGGGAGGGGAGAGACCCAGTACTTC. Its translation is CASSSDVSGRGETQYF. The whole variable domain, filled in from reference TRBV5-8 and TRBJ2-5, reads EAGVTQSPTHLIKTRGQQATLRCSPISGHTSVYWYQQALGLGLQFLLWYDEGEERNRGNFPPRFSGRQFPNYSSELNVNALELEDSALYLCASSSDVSGRGETQYFGPGTRLLVL.

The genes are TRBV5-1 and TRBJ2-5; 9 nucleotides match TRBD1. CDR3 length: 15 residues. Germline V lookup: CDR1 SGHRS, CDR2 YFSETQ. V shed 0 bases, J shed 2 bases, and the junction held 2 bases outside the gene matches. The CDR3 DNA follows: TGCGCCAGCAGCTTGGTAGGGACAGGGCAAGAGACCCAGTACTTC. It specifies CASSLVGTGQETQYF. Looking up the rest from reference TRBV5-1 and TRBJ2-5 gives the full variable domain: KAGVTQTPRYLIKTRGQQVTLSCSPISGHRSVSWYQQTPGQGLQFLFEYFSETQRNKGNFPGRFSGRQFSNSRSEMNVSTLELGDSALYLCASSLVGTGQETQYFGPGTRLLVL.

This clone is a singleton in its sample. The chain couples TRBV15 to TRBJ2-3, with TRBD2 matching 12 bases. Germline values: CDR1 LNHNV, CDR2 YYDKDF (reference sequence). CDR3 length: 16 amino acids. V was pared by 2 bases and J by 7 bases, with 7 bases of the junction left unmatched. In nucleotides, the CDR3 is TGTGCCACCAGCAGATTTGCTAGCGGGGGGGCCAATACGCAGTATTTT. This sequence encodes CATSRFASGGANTQYF.

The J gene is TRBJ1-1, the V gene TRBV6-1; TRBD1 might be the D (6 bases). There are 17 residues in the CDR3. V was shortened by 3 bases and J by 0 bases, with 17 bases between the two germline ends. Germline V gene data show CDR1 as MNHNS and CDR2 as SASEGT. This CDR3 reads CASSDQGRFRVNTEAFF. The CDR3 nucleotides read TGTGCCAGCAGTGACCAGGGGAGATTCAGGGTGAACACTGAAGCTTTCTTT.

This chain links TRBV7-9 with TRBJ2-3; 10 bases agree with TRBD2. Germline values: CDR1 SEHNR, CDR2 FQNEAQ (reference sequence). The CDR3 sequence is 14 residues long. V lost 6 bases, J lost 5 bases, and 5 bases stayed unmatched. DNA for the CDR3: TGTGCCAGCAGTACTAGCGGGGTCATAGATACGCAGTATTTT. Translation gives CASSTSGVIDTQYF.

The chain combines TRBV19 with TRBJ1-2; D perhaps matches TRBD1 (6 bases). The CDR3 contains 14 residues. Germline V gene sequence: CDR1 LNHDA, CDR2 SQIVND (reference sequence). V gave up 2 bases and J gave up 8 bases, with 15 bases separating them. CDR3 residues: CASSIPGHTQGYTF. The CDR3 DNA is TGTGCCAGTAGTATACCGGGACATACGCAAGGCTACACCTTC.

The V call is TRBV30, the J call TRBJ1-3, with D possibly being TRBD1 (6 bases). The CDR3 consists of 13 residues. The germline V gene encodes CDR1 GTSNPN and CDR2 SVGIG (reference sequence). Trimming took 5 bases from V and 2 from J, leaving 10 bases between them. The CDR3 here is CAWDRDTGNTIYF. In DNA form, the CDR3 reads TGTGCCTGGGACCGGGACACTGGAAACACCATATATTTT. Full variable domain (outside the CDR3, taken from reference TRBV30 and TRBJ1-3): SQTIHQWPATLVQPVGSPLSLECTVEGTSNPNLYWYRQAAGRGLQLLFYSVGIGQISSEVPQNLSASRPQDRQFILSSKKLLLSDSGFYLCAWDRDTGNTIYFGEGSWLTVV.

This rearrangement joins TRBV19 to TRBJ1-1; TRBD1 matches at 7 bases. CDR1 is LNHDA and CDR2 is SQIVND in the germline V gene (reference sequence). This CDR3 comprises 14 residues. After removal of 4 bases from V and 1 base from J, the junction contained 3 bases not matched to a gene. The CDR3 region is CASSKGDRNTEAFF. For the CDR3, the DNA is TGTGCCAGTAGTAAGGGGGACAGGAACACTGAAGCTTTCTTT.

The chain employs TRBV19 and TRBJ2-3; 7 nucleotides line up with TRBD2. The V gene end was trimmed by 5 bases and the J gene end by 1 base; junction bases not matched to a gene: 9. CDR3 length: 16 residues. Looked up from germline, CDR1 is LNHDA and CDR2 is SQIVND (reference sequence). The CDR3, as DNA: TGTGCCAGTAGTTCCCGGACTAGTTCTGGCACAGATACGCAGTATTTT. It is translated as CASSSRTSSGTDTQYF.

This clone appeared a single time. The CDR3 coding sequence is TGTGCCAGCAGTTTACCGACGCTTACCACAGGGGGGTGGACTGAAGCTTTCTTT. Translated, it gives CASSLPTLTTGGWTEAFF. The chain couples TRBV28 to TRBJ1-1; TRBD1 aligns across 8 bases. Trimming at V came to 2 bases and at J to 5 bases, leaving 16 bases not matched to a gene. Germline CDR1 and CDR2: MDHEN and SYDVKM. CDR3 length: 18 amino acids. The full variable domain, completed using reference TRBV28 and TRBJ1-1, is DVKVTQSSRYLVKRTGEKVFLECVQDMDHENMFWYRQDPGLGLRLIYFSYDVKMKEKGDIPEGYSVSREKKERFSLILESASTNQTSMYLCASSLPTLTTGGWTEAFFGQGTRLTVV.

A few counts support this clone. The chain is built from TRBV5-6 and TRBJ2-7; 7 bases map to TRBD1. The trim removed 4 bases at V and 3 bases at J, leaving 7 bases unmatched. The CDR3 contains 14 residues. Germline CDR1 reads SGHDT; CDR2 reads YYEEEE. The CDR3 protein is CASSGTGTVYEQYF. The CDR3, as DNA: TGTGCCAGCAGCGGAACCGGGACAGTCTACGAGCAGTACTTC.

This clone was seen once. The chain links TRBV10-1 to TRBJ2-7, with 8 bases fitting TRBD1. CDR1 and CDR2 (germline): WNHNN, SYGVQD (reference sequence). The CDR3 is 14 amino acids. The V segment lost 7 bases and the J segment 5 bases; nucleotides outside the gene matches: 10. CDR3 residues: CASILQGARHEQYF. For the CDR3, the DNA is TGCGCCAGCATTCTCCAGGGGGCCAGGCACGAGCAGTACTTC.

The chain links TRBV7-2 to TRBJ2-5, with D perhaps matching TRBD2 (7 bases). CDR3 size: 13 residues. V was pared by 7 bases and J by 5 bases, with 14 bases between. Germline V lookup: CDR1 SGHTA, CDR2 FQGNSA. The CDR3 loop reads CASTQRGGETQYF. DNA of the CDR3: TGTGCCAGCACCCAAAGGGGGGGGGAGACCCAGTACTTC.

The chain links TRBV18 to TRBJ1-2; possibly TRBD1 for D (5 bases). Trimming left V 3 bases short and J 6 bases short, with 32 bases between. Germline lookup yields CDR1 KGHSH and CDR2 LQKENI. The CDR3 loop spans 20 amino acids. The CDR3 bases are TGTGCCAGCTCACCTTTGCCGGCCTCTGCCGTGGGACCTGCTAGCGATGGCTACACCTTC. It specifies CASSPLPASAVGPASDGYTF.

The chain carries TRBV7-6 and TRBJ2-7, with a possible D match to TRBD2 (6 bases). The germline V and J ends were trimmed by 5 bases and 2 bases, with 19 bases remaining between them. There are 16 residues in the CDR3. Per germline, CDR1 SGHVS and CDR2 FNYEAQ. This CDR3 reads CASSPPGAGGAYEQYF. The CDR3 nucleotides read TGTGCCAGCAGCCCCCCCGGCGCAGGCGGGGCCTACGAGCAGTACTTC.

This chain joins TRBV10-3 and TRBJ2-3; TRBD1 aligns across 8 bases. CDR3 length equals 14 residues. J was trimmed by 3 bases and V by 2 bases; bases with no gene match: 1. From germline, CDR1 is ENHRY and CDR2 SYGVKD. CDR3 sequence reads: CAISEGQGTDTQYF. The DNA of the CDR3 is TGTGCCATCAGTGAGGGACAGGGAACAGATACGCAGTATTTT.

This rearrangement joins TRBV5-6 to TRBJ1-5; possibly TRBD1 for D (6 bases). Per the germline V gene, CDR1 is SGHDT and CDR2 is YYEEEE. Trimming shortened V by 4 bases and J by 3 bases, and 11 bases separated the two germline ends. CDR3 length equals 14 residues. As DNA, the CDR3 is TGTGCCAGCAGCCTGGACAGCTCCAATCAGCCCCAGCATTTT. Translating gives CASSLDSSNQPQHF.